The table lists the clone carrying this T cell receptor (beta chain) with a few counts. What it binds is unknown. The source of the sample is a study of CD8+ T cells in alopecia areata. Study-wide results and caveats: Higher clonality than in normal scalp was seen in lesional scalp, especially alopecia totalis/universalis. Sequencing of scalp tissue also captures the resident alphabeta T cells of normal skin.

Patients with alopecia areata provided lesional scalp punch biopsies as well as peripheral blood. Trimming cost V 0 bases and J 15 bases, with 12 bases left between them. There are 12 residues in the CDR3. Germline V gene lookup returns CDR1 PRHDT and CDR2 FYEKMQ (reference sequence). Extracted RNA was reverse transcribed, and the resulting cDNA served as sequencing template. Profiling relied on immunoSEQ multiplex PCR, and the TCRdb table lists in-frame clones only, not all of them. The table lists 150,000 to 160,000 clones, 40% to 65% of them singletons. The receptor comes from a human donor with alopecia areata. This chain uses TRBV13 with TRBJ2-1; D possibly corresponds to TRBD1 (5 bases). The sequenced sample was CD8+ T cells sorted from blood, obtained at week 0. In DNA form, the CDR3 reads TGTGCCAGCAGCTTAGGGGACAATCCGCCGTTCTTC. The encoded protein is CASSLGDNPPFF.